The 31 T cell receptor beta chains presented below share a single source sample, sequenced in a study of T cell responses to AZD1222 COVID-19 vaccine listed by TCRdb under 2021. In light of the paper, this sample's time point label describes: baseline before first vaccination. Library creation used the immunoSEQ multiplex PCR assay. TCRdb stores this immuneACCESS table with in-frame sequences only. Part of the clones is absent; in the studies checked, under half of the shortfall reflects unresolved V genes, and no reason is known for the rest. The sample table records 55,000 to 90,000 clones; approximately 85% of these occur just once. The top ten clonotypes cover more than 5% of the sample. Sequencing used peripheral blood, obtained on day 0 of AZD1222 vaccination. These receptors were taken from an adult in good health.

V gene TRBV5-1 combines with J gene TRBJ2-7; the D is unclear. Germline V gene sequence: CDR1 SGHRS, CDR2 YFSETQ. The CDR3 length is 14 residues. V shed 0 bases and J shed 1 base, with 8 bases lying between them. The DNA for the CDR3 is TGCGCCAGCAGCTTGGTGGCAGATTCCTACGAGCAGTACTTC. Translated: CASSLVADSYEQYF.

The chain recombines TRBV11-2 with TRBJ2-2, with 11 nucleotides matching TRBD2. J lost 5 bases, V lost 1 base, and 9 bases had no gene match. CDR1 is SGHAT and CDR2 is FQNNGV in the germline V gene. This CDR3 has 18 residues. The CDR3 sequence: CASSLGVAGGLSTGELFF. CDR3 DNA sequence: TGTGCCAGCAGCTTAGGCGTAGCGGGGGGGCTTTCGACCGGGGAGCTGTTTTTT.

This chain links TRBV4-2 with TRBJ1-2, with no clear D. V shed 3 bases and J shed 0 bases, with 8 bases lying between them. The CDR3 has 14 amino acids. CDR1 and CDR2 (germline): LGHNA, YNFKEQ. The chain's CDR3 is CASSQPRSNYGYTF. CDR3 DNA sequence: TGTGCCAGCAGCCAGCCCAGATCTAACTATGGCTACACCTTC.

The chain is built from TRBV3-1 (or the pseudogene TRBV3-2) and TRBJ2-7; D unclear. This CDR3 comprises 14 residues. Between the trimmed V and J ends, which lost 1 base and 2 bases, there was a span of 9 bases. Germline CDR1 is LGHDT and CDR2 is YNNKEL (reference sequence). The CDR3 protein is CASSQVPGPYEQYF. The CDR3, as DNA: TGTGCCAGCAGCCAAGTACCAGGCCCCTACGAGCAGTACTTC.

This clone came up once. The chain combines TRBV5-1 with TRBJ1-2; D remains unclear. V was pared by 2 bases and J by 0 bases, with 8 bases between. The CDR3 has 14 residues. Germline-derived CDR1 and CDR2 are SGHRS and YFSETQ. In DNA form, the CDR3 reads TGCGCCAGCAGCTTCGGGTCGTCTAACTATGGCTACACCTTC. Protein product: CASSFGSSNYGYTF.

V gene TRBV6-7 combines with J gene TRBJ1-1; 9 nucleotides line up with TRBD1. TRBV6-7 counts as an open reading frame of uncertain function. The trim removed 1 base at V and 0 bases at J, leaving 3 bases unmatched. The CDR3 runs 16 residues. The CDR3 bases are TGTGCCAGCAGTTACTGGACAGGGGCGATGAACACTGAAGCTTTCTTT. As protein: CASSYWTGAMNTEAFF.

V is TRBV6-4 and J is TRBJ1-6; no clear D. There are 13 residues in the CDR3. Germline values: CDR1 MRHNA, CDR2 SNTAGT. V dropped 0 bases and J dropped 7 bases, with 4 bases sitting between them. The CDR3 sequence: CASSDSTNSPLHF. In DNA form, the CDR3 reads TGTGCCAGCAGTGACTCGACAAATTCACCCCTCCACTTT.

The gene calls are TRBV4-2 and TRBJ2-2; D is undetermined. V gave up 4 bases and J gave up 1 base, with 13 bases separating them. CDR1 LGHNA and CDR2 YNFKEQ come from the germline V gene. The CDR3 spans 16 residues. The CDR3 is CASSPRPRGNTGELFF. The CDR3 region has the DNA TGTGCCAGCAGCCCGCGCCCCCGCGGGAACACCGGGGAGCTGTTTTTT.

This chain connects TRBV6-1 to TRBJ2-7; D is undetermined. Germline loops: CDR1 MNHNS, CDR2 SASEGT. The CDR3 is 14 amino acids. Trimming removed 2 bases at V and 5 bases at J, with 13 bases between. CDR3: CASSEWVIEDEQYF. The CDR3 nucleotides are TGTGCCAGCAGTGAATGGGTAATAGAGGACGAGCAGTACTTC.

The genes are TRBV28 and TRBJ2-7; TRBD1 matches 8 bases. The CDR3 spans 14 residues. Germline V gene lookup returns CDR1 MDHEN and CDR2 SYDVKM. With V trimmed by 6 bases and J by 2 bases, 6 bases remained unmatched. The CDR3: CASSHSQGAYEQYF. For the CDR3, the DNA is TGTGCCAGCAGCCATTCACAGGGGGCCTACGAGCAGTACTTC.

V usage is TRBV7-8 and J usage is TRBJ2-1; D unresolved. The CDR3 covers 13 residues. The germline gives CDR1 SGHVS, CDR2 FQNEAQ. The V end was cut by 5 bases, the J end by 9 bases, with 14 bases between. CDR3 nucleotide sequence: TGTGCCAGCAGCCCCCCCCGGGTAAGTGAGCAGTTCTTC. Amino acids: CASSPPRVSEQFF.

In DNA form, the CDR3 reads TGTGCCAGCAGCGACGGGACAGCCTACGAGCAGTACTTC. Its translation: CASSDGTAYEQYF. The V call is TRBV9, the J call TRBJ2-7, with TRBD1 matching over 7 bases. Germline values: CDR1 SGDLS, CDR2 YYNGEE. The CDR3 length is 13 residues. Trimming took 3 bases from V and 2 from J; bases not matched to a gene: 2.

This chain connects TRBV5-1 to TRBJ1-2; weak D call: TRBD1 (6 bases). Germline loops: CDR1 SGHRS, CDR2 YFSETQ. Trimming left V 4 bases short and J 4 bases short, with 17 bases between. The CDR3 loop spans 15 amino acids. The CDR3 DNA is TGCGCCAGCAGCGCCACCGGGACAAACCGCTATGGCTACACCTTC. This codes for CASSATGTNRYGYTF.

The chain combines TRBV25-1 with TRBJ1-6; D uncertain. CDR3 length equals 14 residues. Trimming took 9 bases from V and 6 from J, leaving 15 bases between them. Looked up from germline, CDR1 is MGHDK and CDR2 is SYGVNS. CDR3 nucleotides: TGTGCCAGTACCCGGGGATCGGGTAATTCACCCCTCCACTTT. As protein: CASTRGSGNSPLHF. Variable domain in full (rest from reference TRBV25-1 and TRBJ1-6): EADIYQTPRYLVIGTGKKITLECSQTMGHDKMYWYQQDPGMELHLIHYSYGVNSTEKGDLSSESTVSRIRTEHFPLTLESARPSHTSQYLCASTRGSGNSPLHFGNGTRLTVT.

The table lists this clone with a few counts. This chain links TRBV27 with TRBJ1-1; D is uncertain. CDR1 is MNHEY, CDR2 SMNVEV, per germline (reference sequence). V was cut by 0 bases and J by 1 base, with 3 bases left in between. The CDR3 spans 13 residues. The CDR3 region has the DNA TGTGCCAGCAGTTTATCAGAGAACACTGAAGCTTTCTTT. It translates to CASSLSENTEAFF.

The V gene is TRBV5-6, the J gene TRBJ1-5, with 8 nucleotides matching TRBD1. Germline-derived CDR1 and CDR2 are SGHDT and YYEEEE. The CDR3 has 16 amino acids. Trimming took 0 bases from V and 0 from J; bases not matched to a gene: 2. This CDR3 reads CASSLGTGYSNQPQHF. Here the CDR3 DNA reads TGTGCCAGCAGCTTGGGGACAGGGTATAGCAATCAGCCCCAGCATTTT.

The rearrangement joins TRBV27 to TRBJ1-5, with D unclear. CDR3 length equals 13 residues. Germline V CDR1 and CDR2: MNHEY, SMNVEV (reference sequence). Trimming removed 1 base at V and 1 base at J, with 2 bases between. The chain's CDR3 is CASSLWSNQPQHF. The CDR3 region has the DNA TGTGCCAGCAGTTTATGGAGCAATCAGCCCCAGCATTTT.

This clone has more than one count but fewer than ten. This chain uses TRBV3-1 (or the pseudogene TRBV3-2) with TRBJ1-4, with no clear D. V was trimmed by 0 bases and J by 7 bases, leaving 15 bases between them. Germline loops: CDR1 LGHDT, CDR2 YNNKEL (reference sequence). CDR3 length equals 16 residues. The CDR3 reads CASSQEGLPGSEKLFF. The CDR3 DNA reads as TGTGCCAGCAGCCAAGAAGGTTTACCGGGGAGTGAAAAACTGTTTTTT.

V and J are TRBV19 and TRBJ1-1; D not certain. V lost 8 bases to trimming and J lost 0 bases, with 16 bases between them. The CDR3 is 15 residues long. Germline loops: CDR1 LNHDA, CDR2 SQIVND (reference sequence). The CDR3: CASCCLLGLNTEAFF. The DNA of the CDR3 is TGTGCCAGTTGTTGCTTGCTGGGGTTGAACACTGAAGCTTTCTTT.

This clone was counted between two and nine times. The chain has TRBV7-3 and TRBJ2-7; 12 nucleotides line up with TRBD2. The V gene's germline CDR1 is SGHTA and CDR2 FQGTGA. The CDR3 covers 16 residues. Unmatched junction bases numbered 5, after V lost 5 bases and J lost 0 bases. This chain's CDR3 is CASSIRTSGDSYEQYF. The CDR3 nucleotides read TGTGCCAGCAGCATCAGGACTAGCGGGGACTCCTACGAGCAGTACTTC.

The chain employs TRBV19 and TRBJ2-1, with 10 bases matching TRBD1. Germline assignment: CDR1 LNHDA and CDR2 SQIVND (reference sequence). V lost 7 bases, J lost 6 bases, and 3 bases stayed unmatched. This CDR3 contains 13 residues. The CDR3 coding sequence is TGTGCCAGTATTGACAGGGGGCTCAATGAGCAGTTCTTC. It is translated as CASIDRGLNEQFF. The whole variable domain, filled in from reference TRBV19 and TRBJ2-1, reads DGGITQSPKYLFRKEGQNVTLSCEQNLNHDAMYWYRQDPGQGLRLIYYSQIVNDFQKGDIAEGYSVSREKKESFPLTVTSAQKNPTAFYLCASIDRGLNEQFFGPGTRLTVL.

The V gene is TRBV7-6, the J gene TRBJ2-1, with 10 bases identical to TRBD2. The CDR3 length is 14 residues. Losses at the gene ends were 8 bases for V and 8 bases for J; bases not matched to a gene: 9. Germline V gene lookup returns CDR1 SGHVS and CDR2 FNYEAQ. The CDR3 DNA follows: TGTGCCAGCCGTAGCGGGGGGCCTGGGCATGAGCAGTTCTTC. Protein product: CASRSGGPGHEQFF.

This clone appeared a single time. The rearrangement links TRBV7-3 to TRBJ2-1; D gene unclear. V lost 4 bases to trimming and J lost 6 bases, with 13 bases between them. The CDR3 length is 14 residues. Germline V gene sequence: CDR1 SGHTA, CDR2 FQGTGA. This CDR3 is CASSSQPSGNEQFF. The DNA of the CDR3 is TGTGCCAGCAGCTCCCAACCCTCGGGCAATGAGCAGTTCTTC.

The chain links TRBV7-2 to TRBJ1-1; tentatively, D is TRBD1 (5 bases). Germline V CDR1 and CDR2: SGHTA, FQGNSA. Trimming took 2 bases from V and 0 from J, leaving 13 bases between them. CDR3 length: 16 amino acids. The CDR3, as DNA: TGTGCCAGCAGCTTAAATACAGGAAGGGTGAACACTGAAGCTTTCTTT. It codes for CASSLNTGRVNTEAFF.

In this sample, this clone turned up a few times. This chain links TRBV19 with TRBJ2-7; D is possibly TRBD1 or TRBD2 (5 bases each). The CDR3 spans 14 residues. V was pared by 5 bases and J by 4 bases, with 15 bases between. Germline CDR1 reads LNHDA; CDR2 reads SQIVND (reference sequence). CDR3 sequence: CASSLRDGFYEQYF. Written as DNA, the CDR3 is TGTGCCAGTAGTCTCCGGGACGGCTTTTACGAGCAGTACTTC. Looking up the rest from reference TRBV19 and TRBJ2-7 gives the full variable domain: DGGITQSPKYLFRKEGQNVTLSCEQNLNHDAMYWYRQDPGQGLRLIYYSQIVNDFQKGDIAEGYSVSREKKESFPLTVTSAQKNPTAFYLCASSLRDGFYEQYFGPGTRLTVT.

The J gene is TRBJ1-6, the V gene TRBV5-1; D not resolved. Germline V gene data show CDR1 as SGHRS and CDR2 as YFSETQ. The CDR3 has 17 amino acids. Trimming took off 4 bases at V and 0 bases at J, with 14 bases between the two ends. The CDR3 spells CASSPLGRSSYNSPLHF. For the CDR3, the DNA is TGCGCCAGCAGCCCTTTGGGGAGGAGCTCCTATAATTCACCCCTCCACTTT.

The chain carries TRBV15 and TRBJ1-6; D not certain. Germline V gene lookup returns CDR1 LNHNV and CDR2 YYDKDF (reference sequence). V was cut by 3 bases and J by 9 bases, with 18 bases left in between. The CDR3 is 16 amino acids. CDR3 nucleotides: TGTGCCACCAGCAGGGAGACCCAGAGGGTTAGTTCACCCCTCCACTTT. Its translation: CATSRETQRVSSPLHF. Using reference TRBV15 and TRBJ1-6 for the parts outside the CDR3, the full variable domain is DAMVIQNPRYQVTQFGKPVTLSCSQTLNHNVMYWYQQKSSQAPKLLFHYYDKDFNNEADTPDNFQSRRPNTSFCFLDIRSPGLGDTAMYLCATSRETQRVSSPLHFGNGTRLTVT.

The chain combines TRBV7-8 with TRBJ1-6; no firm D call. This CDR3 has 16 amino acids. Trimming removed 1 base from V and 2 bases from J, with 9 bases in between. Per the germline V gene, CDR1 is SGHVS and CDR2 is FQNEAQ. CDR3 sequence: CASSLEVSAYNSPLHF. The CDR3, as DNA: TGTGCCAGCAGCTTAGAGGTCTCCGCCTATAATTCACCCCTCCACTTT.

CDR3 sequence: CATRAGQGDYYGYTF. In DNA, the CDR3 is TGTGCCACCCGGGCCGGACAGGGCGATTACTATGGCTACACCTTC. The chain uses TRBV19 and TRBJ1-2, with 8 bases matching TRBD1. The CDR3 extends over 15 amino acids. With V trimmed by 10 bases and J by 3 bases, 13 bases remained unmatched. Germline-derived CDR1 and CDR2 are LNHDA and SQIVND (reference sequence).

This clone showed up just once. The V and J genes are TRBV6-5 and TRBJ2-7, with 8 bases that match TRBD1. CDR1 is MNHEY and CDR2 is SVGAGI in the germline V gene. V lost 4 bases to trimming and J lost 4 bases; unmatched junction nucleotides: 3. The CDR3 is 13 residues long. Here the CDR3 DNA reads TGTGCCAGCAGTTTAGGACAGGGATACGAGCAGTACTTC. This codes for CASSLGQGYEQYF.

V and J are TRBV3-1 (or the pseudogene TRBV3-2) and TRBJ1-5, with TRBD1 as a possible D gene (5 bases). Trimming left V 1 base short and J 4 bases short, with 11 bases between. Germline V lookup: CDR1 LGHDT, CDR2 YNNKEL (reference sequence). CDR3 length: 15 residues. This CDR3 is CASSQGWGVNQPQHF. The CDR3, as DNA: TGTGCCAGCAGCCAAGGTTGGGGCGTAAATCAGCCCCAGCATTTT.